Included here is one T cell receptor (beta chain) sequence, with context. This entry belongs to a study of blood T cell repertoires in COVID-19. Study-wide context: The United States, Italy and Spain were the sources of the acute and convalescent COVID-19 samples. PBMCs, B-cell-depleted T cells, or T cells were the source of the cDNA or gDNA that made up the material.

The CDR3 spans 14 residues. V was pared by 3 bases and J by 7 bases, with 10 bases between. Germline-derived CDR1 and CDR2 are MNHEY and SMNVEV (reference sequence). As processed by the authors: Reference gene primer amplification gave estimated nucleated cell counts. Using immunoSEQ multiplex PCR, the repertoire was profiled, and TCRdb retains in-frame clones only, with some absent. Clonal size and the V and J genes are those of that table, whereas D and trimming came from the DNA. In the table there are about 200,000 clones, approximately 88% of which are singletons. The sequenced material came from peripheral blood. The chain employs TRBV27 and TRBJ1-6, with D unclear. The receptor was isolated from a man in his forties or fifties with acute or convalescent COVID-19. CDR3 sequence (DNA): TGTGCCAGCAGTTTGCGAGGGTTAAATTCACCCCTCCACTTT. Encoded protein: CASSLRGLNSPLHF.